This T cell receptor (beta chain) was found in a study of blood T cell repertoires in COVID-19. Some clones are missing from TCRdb's copy, which holds only in-frame ones; the method was immunoSEQ multiplex PCR. The table records about 100,000 clones, roughly 90% of them present only once. The CDR3 is made up of 12 amino acids. Germline values: CDR1 LGHDT, CDR2 YNNKEL (reference sequence). The ends were cut back, 0 bases at V and 8 bases at J, with 7 bases in the middle. Material for sequencing was peripheral blood. V usage is TRBV3-1 (or the pseudogene TRBV3-2) and J usage is TRBJ1-2; D not certain. The clonotype originates from a man aged 55 to 69 with acute or convalescent COVID-19. The CDR3 DNA follows: TGTGCCAGCAGCCAAGATTCGAGGGGCTACACCTTC. It specifies CASSQDSRGYTF.